This TCR beta chain emerged from a study of cytomegalovirus exposure and HLA in healthy donors. General observations from the study: Highest at DRB1 and lowest at HLA-C, TCR association rates differed among HLA loci in a later analysis. Roughly even sequencing depth across donors was the assumption behind the presence/absence analyses.

With regard to this clone: The antigen is not known.

The PCR employed 60 Vbeta primers together with 13 Jbeta primers. TCRdb keeps only in-frame clones here, not all; method: immunoSEQ multiplex PCR. The table has approximately 70,000 clones, over 70% seen once. Looked up from germline, CDR1 is SGHNT and CDR2 is YYREEE (reference sequence). This CDR3 has 14 amino acids. The V gene end was trimmed by 6 bases and the J gene end by 8 bases; junction bases not matched to a gene: 11. V usage is TRBV5-4 and J usage is TRBJ2-1; 7 nucleotides match TRBD2. The TCR was taken from a man aged 55 to 69 in good health and CMV-seropositive. The sequenced material came from PBMCs. The CDR3 protein is CASTPRRELDEQFF. In nucleotides, the CDR3 is TGTGCCAGCACCCCGAGGCGGGAGTTGGATGAGCAGTTCTTC.